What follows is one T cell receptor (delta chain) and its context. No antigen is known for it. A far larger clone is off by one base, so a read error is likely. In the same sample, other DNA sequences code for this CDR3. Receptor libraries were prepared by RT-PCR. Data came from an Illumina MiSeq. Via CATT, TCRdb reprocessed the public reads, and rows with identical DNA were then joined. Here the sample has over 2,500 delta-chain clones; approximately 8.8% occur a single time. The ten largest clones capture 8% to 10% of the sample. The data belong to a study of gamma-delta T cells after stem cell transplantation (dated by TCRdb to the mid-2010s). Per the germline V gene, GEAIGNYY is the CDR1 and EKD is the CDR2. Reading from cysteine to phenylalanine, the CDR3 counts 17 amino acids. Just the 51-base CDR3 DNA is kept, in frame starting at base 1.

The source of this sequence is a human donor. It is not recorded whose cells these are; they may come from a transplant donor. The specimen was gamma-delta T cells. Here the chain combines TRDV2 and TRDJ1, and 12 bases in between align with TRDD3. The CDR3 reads CACDTASPGGYADKLIF. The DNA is TGTGCCTGTGACACCGCTTCCCCTGGGGGATACGCCGATAAACTCATCTTC.